This TCR beta chain originates from a study of T cell responses to AZD1222 COVID-19 vaccine. Study outcomes and limitations: A mostly white British donor set with more females was recruited, and clonal diversity was possibly underestimated.

Sequencing was performed with immunoSEQ multiplex PCR; in TCRdb, only in-frame clones are kept and a portion is missing. The table shows 65,000 to 90,000 clones, with around 89% occurring only once. Comments on this clone: Its antigen is as yet unknown. One end of the junction does not line up with germline, which may come from a read error.

Germline values: CDR1 MDHEN, CDR2 SYDVKM. The CDR3 is made up of 15 amino acids. The rearrangement uses TRBV28 and TRBJ2-7, with 11 positions matching TRBD2. The receptor comes from an adult in good health. The sample consisted of peripheral blood, taken on day 0 of AZD1222 vaccination. This CDR3 is CASSSRLAGIREQCF. CDR3 DNA sequence: TGTGCCAGCAGTTCAAGACTAGCGGGAATTCGGGAGCAGTGCTTC.